Listed below are T cell receptor beta chains from one sample, sequenced in a study of response to subunit inactivated influenza vaccine. TCRdb re-derived calls from the RT-PCR reads in MiXCR, one entry per CDR3 protein. Of roughly 460,000 distinct CDR3 sequences listed, roughly 9.7% are singletons. The specimen was PBMCs from blood, collected about 40 days after vaccination. The source is a man aged 45-60 years who received an inactivated influenza vaccine. The CDR3 runs from the conserved cysteine through the conserved F or W. Size is stated for part of the rows, as once, few or many counts, or as a class when the clone is expanded.

j_call v_call clone_size cdr3_aa
TRBJ2-3 TRBV20-1 few CSARDGRHSTDTQYF
TRBJ1-1 TRBV12-3/TRBV12-4 . CASSFWGVVTEAFF
TRBJ2-1 TRBV7-2 many CASSPFLAISSYNEQFF
TRBJ2-7 TRBV12-3/TRBV12-4 many CASSFSGQGPYEQYF
TRBJ2-2 TRBV7-2 few CASSQGARTGELFF
TRBJ2-7 TRBV27 many CASSLSGSYEQYF
TRBJ2-1 TRBV12-3/TRBV12-4 . CASSLSDRGLSEQFF
TRBJ2-4 TRBV7-9 . CASSFEALAKNIQYF
TRBJ2-5 TRBV29-1 many CSVAPGEETQYF
TRBJ2-2 TRBV10-3 . CASRTRGPGELFF
TRBJ2-7 TRBV4-3 many CASSLQPTGSTYEQYF
TRBJ1-1 TRBV20-1 few CSARGSLGGTEAFF
TRBJ1-1 TRBV28 . CASSPSGTGVTEAFF
TRBJ2-6 TRBV12-3/TRBV12-4 . CASRIRATISGANVLTF
TRBJ2-2 TRBV5-6 few CASSLAWGGPNTGELFF
TRBJ2-2 TRBV7-3 few CASSLKRAWWGRGNNTGELFF
TRBJ1-6 TRBV12-3/TRBV12-4 few CASSILGVLHF
TRBJ2-3 TRBV20-1 few CSARISSGSRTDTQYF
TRBJ2-3 TRBV5-1 few CASRRTSGGVGDTQYF
TRBJ2-2 TRBV12-3/TRBV12-4 . CASSFSSYTGELFF
TRBJ1-2 TRBV27 . CASSLTAGHGYGYTF
TRBJ2-5 TRBV6-5 few CASSRGGVTQYF
TRBJ2-1 TRBV29-1 . CSGGDNEQFF
TRBJ2-1 TRBV6-1 few CASSDRENNEQFF
TRBJ2-1 TRBV5-1 many CASSSLNTGLAADEQFF
TRBJ2-3 TRBV15 few CATSRVNGGDTQYF
TRBJ2-7 TRBV6-2/TRBV6-3 few CASSYSRTGEQYF
TRBJ1-5 TRBV7-6 many CASSLGPPYSNQPQHF
TRBJ2-1 TRBV30 . CAWSGRGRLFEQFF
TRBJ2-7 TRBV15 . CATSIEAPQGSLYEQYF
TRBJ1-5 TRBV7-2 few CASSRDSPSQPQHF
TRBJ2-7 TRBV30 . CAWTSGYLYEQYF
TRBJ2-3 TRBV28 few CASSQGPPGTQYF
TRBJ1-1 TRBV7-2 few CASSFSSGLLNTEAFF
TRBJ2-1 TRBV7-6 few CASSLRLNNEQFF
TRBJ2-7 TRBV7-2 . CASSSRTGSSYEQYF
TRBJ2-1 TRBV6-1 many CASRRPGTGFEQFF
TRBJ2-6 TRBV6-1 . CASTQDRVSGANVLTF
TRBJ2-7 TRBV2 few CASSVSRSYEQYF
TRBJ2-7 TRBV11-3 few CASSLGHGSTYEQYF
TRBJ2-7 TRBV5-1 . CASSPWDRGAYEQYF
TRBJ2-2 TRBV12-3/TRBV12-4 . CASSAGPVGELFF
TRBJ2-7 TRBV29-1 few CSVEDQEEDEQYF
TRBJ2-7 TRBV5-1 few CASSARTGGGGEQYF
TRBJ2-3 TRBV6-2/TRBV6-3 many CASSGATDTQYF
TRBJ2-7 TRBV5-1 . CASTQNIQGYEQYF
TRBJ2-1 TRBV5-1 few CASSTLAGGRINEQFF
TRBJ2-7 TRBV9 . CASSPRGAPYEQYF
TRBJ2-1 TRBV5-1 few CASSSSRRGPVWGEQFF
TRBJ1-1 TRBV5-1 few CASSYQGEAFF
TRBJ2-2 TRBV15 few CATSRVLEKTGELFF
TRBJ2-5 TRBV5-4 . CASSLKGGTLQETQYF
TRBJ1-2 TRBV27 few CASKRTGDGGYTF
TRBJ2-3 TRBV15 . CATSRDSSKDTQYF
TRBJ2-1 TRBV20-1 few CSARVHNNEQFF